One sample yielded the 23 T cell receptor beta chains listed below, sequenced in a study of post-analysis software for immune sequencing data. Their target antigens are unknown. Study-wide findings and caveats: Controls showed lower frequencies than patients for roughly five TRBV segments, and TRBV5-6, TRBV5-1 and TRBV20-1 were among these.

Unique-molecular-identifier-tagged TCR beta cDNA libraries were used. TCRdb fed the PCR reads into MiXCR, producing one record per CDR3 protein. The sample lists about 460,000 distinct CDR3 sequences, roughly 45% occurring once. Sequencing was performed on blood. These receptors were obtained from a girl between 10 and 17 years old with multiple sclerosis.

The chain joins TRBV28 to TRBJ2-5, with D possibly being TRBD2 (5 bases). V lost 2 bases and J lost 11, with 21 bases in between. Germline V gene sequence: CDR1 MDHEN, CDR2 SYDVKM. The CDR3 has 15 residues. CDR3 bases: TGTGCCAGCAGTTTAGGCAGACACTATCCCTCGGGGCAGTACTTC. It is translated as CASSLGRHYPSGQYF.

The chain recombines TRBV6-6 with TRBJ2-5; D may be TRBD2 (5 bases). Germline V gene sequence: CDR1 MNHNY, CDR2 SVGAGI (reference sequence). The CDR3 is 14 amino acids. V was shortened by 5 bases and J by 2 bases, with 12 bases between the two germline ends. CDR3 protein: CASSPHPGQETQYF. The CDR3 DNA sequence: TGTGCCAGCAGTCCCCATCCGGGACAAGAGACCCAGTACTTC.

The chain is built from TRBV28 and TRBJ1-4; no clear D gene. The CDR3 has 13 amino acids. Between the trimmed V and J ends, which lost 10 bases and 8 bases, there was a span of 17 bases. Germline lookup yields CDR1 MDHEN and CDR2 SYDVKM. CDR3: CAINTRVGEKLFF. The CDR3 DNA reads TGTGCCATCAATACCCGCGTGGGAGAAAAACTGTTTTTT.

V is TRBV6-5 and J is TRBJ2-5; no firm D call. The J call is uncertain, as TRBJ2-7 better fits the DNA end. The germline gives CDR1 MNHEY, CDR2 SVGAGI. The length of the CDR3 is 14 residues. The CDR3 here is CASSYSGEIDEQYF. The DNA of the CDR3 is TGTGCCAGCAGTTACTCGGGCGAGATAGACGAGCAGTACTTC.

This clonotype was observed a handful of times. The chain joins TRBV3-1 to TRBJ2-7; 13 bases match TRBD2. CDR1 is LGHDT and CDR2 is YNNKEL in the germline V gene (reference sequence). The CDR3 covers 18 residues. V lost 0 bases and J lost 5; bases outside the gene matches: 10. The CDR3 bases are TGTGCCAGCAGCCAAGAATCCGGGACTAGCGGGAAGTACCACGAGCAGTACTTC. This codes for CASSQESGTSGKYHEQYF.

This clonotype was found a few times. The rearrangement uses TRBV15 and TRBJ2-1, with TRBD2 as a possible D gene (6 bases). V shed 0 bases and J shed 6 bases, with 15 bases lying between them. The CDR3 spans 16 residues. CDR1 LNHNV and CDR2 YYDKDF come from the germline V gene (reference sequence). CDR3 bases: TGTGCCACCAGCAGAGATCTAGCGACATTGGGCAATGAGCAGTTCTTC. Its translation: CATSRDLATLGNEQFF. Variable domain in full (rest from reference TRBV15 and TRBJ2-1): DAMVIQNPRYQVTQFGKPVTLSCSQTLNHNVMYWYQQKSSQAPKLLFHYYDKDFNNEADTPDNFQSRRPNTSFCFLDIRSPGLGDTAMYLCATSRDLATLGNEQFFGPGTRLTVL.

The rearrangement joins TRBV7-3 to TRBJ2-1; either TRBD1 or TRBD2 may supply D (5 bases each). The CDR3 covers 17 residues. Germline V gene lookup returns CDR1 SGHTA and CDR2 FQGTGA. The V end was cut by 4 bases, the J end by 1 base, with 17 bases between. As DNA, the CDR3 is TGTGCCAGCAGCTCCGTGGGGCTAGCTACATCCTACAATGAGCAGTTCTTC. This gives the protein CASSSVGLATSYNEQFF.

V is TRBV27 and J is TRBJ2-7; 8 bases match TRBD1. The length of the CDR3 is 14 residues. Germline trimming cut 5 bases from V and 1 base from J; bases unmatched to any gene: 4. The germline CDR1 and CDR2 sequences are MNHEY and SMNVEV (reference sequence). Written as DNA, the CDR3 is TGTGCCAGCAGTGTGGACAGGGCTTCCTACGAGCAGTACTTC. This encodes CASSVDRASYEQYF.

This clonotype was counted only a few times. The chain employs TRBV9 and TRBJ2-7; D perhaps matches TRBD2 (7 bases). The CDR3 spans 14 residues. Deletions cut 3 bases from V and 2 bases from J, with 12 bases between. Looked up from germline, CDR1 is SGDLS and CDR2 is YYNGEE. This CDR3 is CASSEGGVAYEQYF. As DNA, the CDR3 is TGTGCCAGCAGCGAGGGGGGGGTGGCCTACGAGCAGTACTTC.

The chain links TRBV11-2 to TRBJ2-1, with D tentatively TRBD1 (6 bases). Germline V lookup: CDR1 SGHAT, CDR2 FQNNGV. V lost 0 bases and J 9 bases, leaving 9 bases between the germline ends. The length of the CDR3 is 13 residues. The CDR3 loop is CASSLERGTEQFF. The CDR3, as DNA: TGTGCCAGCAGCTTAGAAAGGGGGACTGAGCAGTTCTTC. Using reference TRBV11-2 and TRBJ2-1 for the parts outside the CDR3, the full variable domain is EAGVAQSPRYKIIEKRQSVAFWCNPISGHATLYWYQQILGQGPKLLIQFQNNGVVDDSQLPKDRFSAERLKGVDSTLKIQPAKLEDSAVYLCASSLERGTEQFFGPGTRLTVL.

The chain joins TRBV29-1 to TRBJ2-3; 11 bases are shared with TRBD1. The V and J ends lost 5 bases and 3 bases, in that order; junction bases with no gene match: 7. CDR1 is SQVTM, CDR2 ANQGSEA, per germline. The CDR3 length is 15 residues. The CDR3 DNA reads TGCAGCGTTACACCGGGACAGGGGGGTACAGATACGCAGTATTTT. Encoded protein: CSVTPGQGGTDTQYF.

The chain employs TRBV7-2 and TRBJ2-3, with 7 bases aligning to TRBD2. Germline V CDR1 and CDR2: SGHTA, FQGNSA. V lost 5 bases and J lost 4; bases outside the gene matches: 9. This CDR3 region has 15 residues. This chain's CDR3 is CASSNRDYQADTQYF. The CDR3 DNA follows: TGTGCCAGCAGCAACCGGGACTACCAGGCAGATACGCAGTATTTT.

In its sample, this clonotype was seen a few times. The chain uses TRBV20-1 and TRBJ2-4; 9 positions match TRBD1. Germline V gene sequence: CDR1 DFQATT, CDR2 SNEGSKA (reference sequence). The junction had 11 bases not matched to a gene; V was cut back by 5 bases and J by 3 bases. The CDR3 extends over 16 amino acids. The CDR3 DNA follows: TGCAGTGCTCACATCACAGGGGGCGCGATCAAAAACATTCAGTACTTC. The encoded protein is CSAHITGGAIKNIQYF.

The chain links TRBV27 to TRBJ2-7; 11 bases are a match to TRBD2. The length of the CDR3 is 15 residues. V was pared by 6 bases and J by 0 bases, with 4 bases of the junction left unmatched. Germline-derived CDR1 and CDR2 are MNHEY and SMNVEV (reference sequence). The CDR3 spells CASREGLADSYEQYF. CDR3 DNA: TGTGCCAGCAGGGAGGGACTAGCGGACTCCTACGAGCAGTACTTC.

The V gene is TRBV20-1, the J gene TRBJ1-5; D gene unclear. Germline CDR1 and CDR2: DFQATT and SNEGSKA (reference sequence). Trimming left V 4 bases short and J 5 bases short, with 9 bases between. The CDR3 covers 12 residues. DNA of the CDR3: TGCAGTGCTACCATCTCCTATCAGCCCCAGCATTTT. Translated: CSATISYQPQHF.

The chain combines TRBV5-1 with TRBJ1-2; tentatively, D is TRBD1 (5 bases). Germline V gene data show CDR1 as SGHRS and CDR2 as YFSETQ. Trimming pared 0 bases from V and 7 bases from J, leaving 13 bases between. The CDR3 has 14 amino acids. The CDR3 region is CASSLDRPSFGYTF. The CDR3 bases are TGCGCCAGCAGCTTGGACAGGCCCTCCTTTGGCTACACCTTC. The complete variable domain, with remaining parts taken from reference TRBV5-1 and TRBJ1-2, reads KAGVTQTPRYLIKTRGQQVTLSCSPISGHRSVSWYQQTPGQGLQFLFEYFSETQRNKGNFPGRFSGRQFSNSRSEMNVSTLELGDSALYLCASSLDRPSFGYTFGSGTRLTVV.

In its sample, this clonotype was seen once. This chain links TRBV20-1 with TRBJ1-1, with D tentatively TRBD1 (5 bases). Trimming removed 5 bases at V and 1 base at J, with 14 bases between. Germline CDR1 reads DFQATT; CDR2 reads SNEGSKA (reference sequence). The CDR3 spans 14 residues. The CDR3 protein is CSAGHGPQNTEAFF. In nucleotides, the CDR3 is TGCAGTGCTGGACATGGACCGCAGAACACTGAAGCTTTCTTT.

Only a few counts were recorded for this clonotype. The V and J genes are TRBV28 and TRBJ2-1; 13 bases match TRBD2. From germline, CDR1 is MDHEN and CDR2 SYDVKM. CDR3 size: 16 residues. V lost 1 base and J lost 8; bases outside the gene matches: 5. CDR3 DNA: TGTGCCAGCAGTTTATCGGGACTAGCGGGATCCCATGAGCAGTTCTTC. This gives the protein CASSLSGLAGSHEQFF.

The genes are TRBV24-1 and TRBJ2-1, with D perhaps TRBD1 (6 bases). Trimming left V 5 bases short and J 2 bases short, with 12 bases between. The germline V gene has CDR1 KGHDR and CDR2 SFDVKD. CDR3 length: 15 amino acids. CDR3 bases: TGTGCCACCAGTGGGATAGGGGGAGCCTACAATGAGCAGTTCTTC. Translation gives CATSGIGGAYNEQFF.

J is TRBJ1-1 and V is TRBV5-1; D is possibly TRBD1 (5 bases). In germline, CDR1 is SGHRS, CDR2 YFSETQ. The CDR3 is made up of 13 amino acids. Trimming stripped 0 bases from V and 7 bases from J, with 10 bases between. This CDR3 reads CASSLGGHVEAFF. DNA for the CDR3: TGCGCCAGCAGCTTGGGAGGACACGTTGAAGCTTTCTTT.

There are a few counts of this clonotype. The V and J genes are TRBV12-3 or TRBV12-4 and TRBJ2-1; D tentatively fits TRBD1 or TRBD2 (6 bases each). There are 14 residues in the CDR3. V shed 2 bases and J shed 8 bases, with 13 bases lying between them. The CDR3: CASSLLQGGDEQFF. The DNA of the CDR3 is TGTGCCAGCAGTTTATTACAGGGAGGCGATGAGCAGTTCTTC.

This clonotype occurred a few times. The chain recombines TRBV7-4 with TRBJ2-5, with 10 bases matching TRBD2. From germline, CDR1 is SGHVT and CDR2 SQSDAQ. CDR3 length: 13 residues. The trim removed 6 bases at V and 11 bases at J, leaving 9 bases unmatched. CDR3 DNA sequence: TGTGCCAGCAGTCTCCGACTAGCGGGTCGGCAGTACTTC. This encodes CASSLRLAGRQYF.

The chain is built from TRBV20-1 and TRBJ1-1, with 8 bases aligning to TRBD1. V shed 6 bases and J 5 bases; nucleotides not matched to a gene: 8. Germline V lookup: CDR1 DFQATT, CDR2 SNEGSKA (reference sequence). The CDR3 spans 13 residues. The CDR3 DNA sequence: TGCAGTGCAAAACCTAACAGGGGGACTGAAGCTTTCTTT. Translating gives CSAKPNRGTEAFF.